Listed below are T cell receptor beta chains from one sample, sequenced in a study of cytomegalovirus exposure and HLA in healthy donors. The repertoire was sequenced with immunoSEQ multiplex PCR; TCRdb's copy has only in-frame clones and lacks some. The sample records about 190,000 clones, over 70% being singletons. The sequencing input was PBMCs. Receptors originate from a woman aged 25 to 39 in good health and CMV-seropositive. Both conserved end residues are part of each CDR3. D genes are given only for firm matches. Only some rows state a clone size, as once, few, many or a class for expanded clones.

>TRBJ2-2|TRBD1|TRBV10-1|few
CASSENGRGPTGELFF
TGCGCCAGCAGTGAGAATGGCAGGGGGCCTACCGGGGAGCTGTTTTTT
>TRBJ2-6|NA|TRBV7-9|NA
CSSSPSIFYSGANVLTF
TGTTCCAGCAGCCCCTCAATTTTCTACTCTGGGGCCAACGTCCTGACTTTC
>TRBJ1-1|NA|TRBV9|few
CASSVGGEYEAFF
TGTGCCAGCAGCGTCGGTGGGGAGTATGAAGCTTTCTTT
>TRBJ2-7|NA|TRBV27|NA
CASSLRSSFNEQYF
TGTGCCAGCAGTTTACGGTCTAGCTTCAACGAGCAGTACTTC
>TRBJ2-1|TRBD2|TRBV27|NA
CASSPSYGGSNEQFF
TGTGCCAGCAGTCCCTCGTATGGCGGGAGTAATGAGCAGTTCTTC
>TRBJ1-5|TRBD1|TRBV27|medium-sized
CASSFRGQLNQPQHF
TGTGCCAGCAGTTTCCGGGGACAGCTCAATCAGCCCCAGCATTTT
>TRBJ2-1|TRBD2|TRBV28|once
CASSLLASGNEQFF
TGTGCCAGCAGTTTATTGGCTAGCGGGAATGAGCAGTTCTTC
>TRBJ2-1|NA|TRBV21-1|NA
CASSKGLAGSYNEQFF
TGTGCCAGCAGCAAAGGACTAGCGGGTTCCTACAATGAGCAGTTCTTC
>TRBJ1-1|TRBD1|TRBV4-1|NA
CASSQGRTGLTEAFF
TGCGCCAGCAGCCAAGGGCGGACAGGGCTCACTGAAGCTTTCTTT
>TRBJ1-3|NA|TRBV21-1|NA
CASSSDRASSGNTIYF
TGTGCCAGCAGCAGTGACAGGGCGAGCTCTGGAAACACCATATATTTT
>TRBJ1-5|TRBD1|TRBV19|NA
CASSIGGGERQPQHF
TGTGCCAGTAGTATAGGAGGGGGCGAACGGCAGCCCCAGCATTTT
>TRBJ2-7|TRBD1|TRBV6-1|few
CASRGTGVFEQYF
TGTGCCAGCCGCGGGACAGGGGTTTTCGAGCAGTACTTC
>TRBJ2-7|NA|TRBV27|NA
CASTNGGNSYEQYF
TGTGCCAGCACTAACGGCGGGAATTCCTACGAGCAGTACTTC
>TRBJ2-1|TRBD2|TRBV27|NA
CASSPSGGFNEQFF
TGTGCCAGCAGTCCCTCGGGGGGGTTCAATGAGCAGTTCTTC
>TRBJ2-7|NA|TRBV14|few
CASSSQGYEQYF
TGTGCCAGCAGCTCGCAGGGCTACGAGCAGTACTTC
>TRBJ1-1|TRBD1|TRBV28|NA
CASSLLKGAYTEAFF
TGTGCCAGCAGTTTACTGAAGGGGGCCTACACTGAAGCTTTCTTT
>TRBJ1-1|NA|TRBV28|NA
CASTLNTEAFF
TGTGCCAGCACTTTGAACACTGAAGCTTTCTTT
>TRBJ2-1|NA|TRBV4-1|NA
CASSLIQGLVGNEQFF
TGCGCCAGCAGCCTTATCCAGGGCCTAGTGGGCAATGAGCAGTTCTTC
>TRBJ1-5|NA|TRBV6-4|NA
CASSDPQQEHRNF
TGTGCCAGCAGTGACCCTCAACAGGAGCACCGGAATTTT
>TRBJ2-7|NA|TRBV15|NA
CATSARRGKLSYEQYF
TGTGCCACCAGCGCCCGGCGAGGGAAACTCTCCTACGAGCAGTACTTC
>TRBJ2-3|NA|TRBV28|few
CASSFREEMGTDTQYF
TGTGCCAGCAGTTTCCGAGAGGAAATGGGCACAGATACGCAGTATTTT
>TRBJ2-2|NA|TRBV7-9|NA
CASSPTRGIPNTGELFF
TGTGCCAGCAGCCCCACCAGGGGAATACCGAACACCGGGGAGCTGTTTTTT
>TRBJ2-1|TRBD2|TRBV5-1|NA
CASSSTIGRVADEQFF
TGCGCCAGCAGCTCGACGATCGGGAGGGTGGCGGATGAGCAGTTCTTC
>TRBJ2-7|TRBD1|TRBV7-9|NA
CSSSPQGYREPYEQYF
TGTTCCAGCAGCCCACAGGGGTACAGGGAGCCCTACGAGCAGTACTTC
>TRBJ1-1|TRBD1|TRBV6-1|NA
CASSQGARTEAFF
TGTGCCAGCTCGCAGGGGGCAAGGACTGAAGCTTTCTTT
>TRBJ2-1|NA|TRBV6-6|NA
CASSFSNEQFF
TGTGCCAGCAGTTTCAGCAATGAGCAGTTCTTC
>TRBJ1-6|NA|TRBV28|NA
CASSFDSSSYNSPLHF
TGTGCCAGCAGTTTTGACAGCAGCTCCTATAATTCACCCCTCCACTTT
>TRBJ2-7|NA|TRBV6-4|NA
CASSMGRGFYEQYF
TGTGCCAGTTCAATGGGCAGGGGATTCTACGAGCAGTACTTC
>TRBJ2-5|TRBD2|TRBV11-2|once
CASSLRTSDQYQETQYF
TGTGCCAGCAGCCTGAGGACTAGCGACCAGTACCAAGAGACCCAGTACTTC
>TRBJ2-7|NA|TRBV5-1|NA
CASSFAGALSPTAREQYF
TGCGCCAGCAGCTTTGCGGGGGCGCTTTCGCCGACGGCCCGCGAGCAGTACTTC